These 4 T cell receptor beta chains were all obtained from the same sample, sequenced in a study of memory CD4+ T cells and cytomegalovirus serostatus. Single viable CD3+CD4+CD8-CD45RO+ cells were sorted as the memory CD4+ T cells. The protocol was immunoSEQ multiplex PCR, while the TCRdb copy is restricted to in-frame clones and leaves out a portion. The sample includes over 40,000 clones, 65% to 80% of them seen just once. Sequenced sample: memory CD4+ T cells from blood. The origin of the receptors is an adult in good health and CMV-seronegative.

This chain's CDR3 is CASSFSQGTGELFF. CDR3 DNA sequence: TGTGCCAGCAGCTTTAGTCAGGGTACCGGGGAGCTGTTTTTT. The chain is built from TRBV7-2 and TRBJ2-2; D is possibly TRBD1 (5 bases). V was clipped by 3 bases and J by 5 bases, with 10 bases between them. Per the germline V gene, CDR1 is SGHTA and CDR2 is FQGNSA. This CDR3 comprises 14 residues.

V is TRBV7-8 and J is TRBJ1-2, with TRBD1 matching over 7 bases. The CDR3 extends over 14 amino acids. The ends lost 3 bases at V and 4 bases at J; junction bases unmatched: 5. Germline CDR1 SGHVS, CDR2 FQNEAQ. For the CDR3, the DNA is TGTGCCAGCAGCTTGGGACAGACTTTCTATGGCTACACCTTC. It yields the protein CASSLGQTFYGYTF.

The rearrangement joins TRBV10-3 to TRBJ1-1, with D uncertain. CDR3 length equals 15 residues. The germline V and J ends were trimmed by 4 bases and 2 bases, with 14 bases remaining between them. Germline CDR1 ENHRY, CDR2 SYGVKD. This CDR3 reads CAISGRELTNTEAFF. The CDR3 DNA sequence: TGTGCCATCAGTGGGCGGGAACTCACTAACACTGAAGCTTTCTTT.

V usage is TRBV5-1 and J usage is TRBJ1-6, with 8 bases matching TRBD1. The germline CDR1 and CDR2 sequences are SGHRS and YFSETQ. This CDR3 is 18 amino acids long. V was pared by 5 bases and J by 7 bases, with 17 bases of the junction left unmatched. The CDR3 reads CASSSTAGGEILNSPLHF. CDR3 sequence (DNA): TGCGCCAGCAGTTCGACAGCAGGGGGCGAGATACTAAATTCACCCCTCCACTTT.